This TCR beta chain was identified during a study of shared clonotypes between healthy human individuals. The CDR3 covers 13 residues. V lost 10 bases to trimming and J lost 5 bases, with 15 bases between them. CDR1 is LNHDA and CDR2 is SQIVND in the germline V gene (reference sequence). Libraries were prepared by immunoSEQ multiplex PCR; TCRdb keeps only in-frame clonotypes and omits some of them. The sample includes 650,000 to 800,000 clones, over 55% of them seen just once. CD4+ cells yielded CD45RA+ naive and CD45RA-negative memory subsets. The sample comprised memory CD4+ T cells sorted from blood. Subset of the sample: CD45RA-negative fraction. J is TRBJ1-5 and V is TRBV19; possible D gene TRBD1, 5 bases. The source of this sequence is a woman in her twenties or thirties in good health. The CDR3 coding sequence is TGTGCCATTGAACAGGAGTTGGATCAGCCCCAGCATTTT. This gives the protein CAIEQELDQPQHF.